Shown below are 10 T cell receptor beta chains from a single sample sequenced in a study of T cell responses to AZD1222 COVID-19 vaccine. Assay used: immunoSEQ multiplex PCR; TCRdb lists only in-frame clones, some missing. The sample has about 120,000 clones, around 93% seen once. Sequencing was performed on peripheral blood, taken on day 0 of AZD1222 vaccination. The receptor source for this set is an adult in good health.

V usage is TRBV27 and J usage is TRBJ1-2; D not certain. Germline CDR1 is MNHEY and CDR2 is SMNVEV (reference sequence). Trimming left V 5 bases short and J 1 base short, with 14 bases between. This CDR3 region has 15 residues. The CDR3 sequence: CASSPGSSFNYGYTF. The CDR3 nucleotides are TGTGCCAGCAGTCCCGGGAGCTCTTTTAACTATGGCTACACCTTC.

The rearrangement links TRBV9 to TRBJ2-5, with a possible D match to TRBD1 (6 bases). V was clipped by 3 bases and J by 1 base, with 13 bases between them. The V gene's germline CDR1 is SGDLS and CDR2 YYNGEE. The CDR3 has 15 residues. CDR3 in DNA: TGTGCCAGCAGCGATTCAGGGGCCTCCCAAGAGACCCAGTACTTC. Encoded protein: CASSDSGASQETQYF.

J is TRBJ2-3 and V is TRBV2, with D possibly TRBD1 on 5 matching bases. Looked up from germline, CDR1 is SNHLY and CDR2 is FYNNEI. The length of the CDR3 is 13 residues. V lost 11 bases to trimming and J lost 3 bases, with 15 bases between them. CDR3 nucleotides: TGTGCCTACAGACAGCGCCTGACAGATACGCAGTATTTT. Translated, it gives CAYRQRLTDTQYF.

The CDR3 region has the DNA TGTGCCAGCAACCACTTATCCGGGACAGGGGCCGGCTACACCTTC. It encodes CASNHLSGTGAGYTF. J is TRBJ1-2 and V is TRBV2; the match to TRBD1 covers 10 bases. From germline, CDR1 is SNHLY and CDR2 FYNNEI. This CDR3 region has 15 residues. The trim removed 7 bases at V and 8 bases at J, leaving 13 bases unmatched.

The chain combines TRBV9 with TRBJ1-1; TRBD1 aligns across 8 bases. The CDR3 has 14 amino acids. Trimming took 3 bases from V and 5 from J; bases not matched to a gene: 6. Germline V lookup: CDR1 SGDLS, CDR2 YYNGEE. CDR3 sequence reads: CASSARDRNTEAFF. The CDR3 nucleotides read TGTGCCAGCAGCGCAAGGGACAGGAATACTGAAGCTTTCTTT. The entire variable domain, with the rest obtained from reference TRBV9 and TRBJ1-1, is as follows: DSGVTQTPKHLITATGQRVTLRCSPRSGDLSVYWYQQSLDQGLQFLIQYYNGEERAKGNILERFSAQQFPDLHSELNLSSLELGDSALYFCASSARDRNTEAFFGQGTRLTVV.

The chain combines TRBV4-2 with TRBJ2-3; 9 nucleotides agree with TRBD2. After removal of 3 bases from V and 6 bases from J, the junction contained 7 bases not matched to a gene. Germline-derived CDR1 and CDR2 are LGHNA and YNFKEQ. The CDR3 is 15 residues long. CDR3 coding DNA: TGTGCCAGCAGCCAGTCCGCGGGGGGGCCGGATACGCAGTATTTT. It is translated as CASSQSAGGPDTQYF.

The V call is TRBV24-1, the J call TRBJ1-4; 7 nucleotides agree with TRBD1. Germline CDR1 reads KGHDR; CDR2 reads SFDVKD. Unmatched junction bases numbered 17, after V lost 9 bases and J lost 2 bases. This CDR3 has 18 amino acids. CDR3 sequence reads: CATDGTAWTLSTNEKLFF. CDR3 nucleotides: TGTGCCACCGACGGGACAGCCTGGACCCTTTCCACTAATGAAAAACTGTTTTTT.

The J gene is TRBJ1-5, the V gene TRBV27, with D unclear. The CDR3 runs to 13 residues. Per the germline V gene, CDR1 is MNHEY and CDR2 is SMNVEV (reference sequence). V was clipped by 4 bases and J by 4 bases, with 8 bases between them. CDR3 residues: CASSSWINQPQHF. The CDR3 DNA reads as TGTGCCAGCAGTTCCTGGATAAATCAGCCCCAGCATTTT.

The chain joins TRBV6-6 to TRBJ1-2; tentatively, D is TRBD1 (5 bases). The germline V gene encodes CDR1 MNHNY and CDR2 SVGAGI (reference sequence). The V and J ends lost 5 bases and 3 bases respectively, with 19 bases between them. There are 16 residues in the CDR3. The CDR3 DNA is TGTGCCAGCAGTCCCGGGACTCAGAAAAGGGACTATGGCTACACCTTC. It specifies CASSPGTQKRDYGYTF.

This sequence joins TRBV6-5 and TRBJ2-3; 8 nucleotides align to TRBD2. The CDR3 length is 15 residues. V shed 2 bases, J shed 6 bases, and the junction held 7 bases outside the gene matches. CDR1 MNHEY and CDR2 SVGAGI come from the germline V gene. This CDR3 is CASSYGGRWWDTQYF. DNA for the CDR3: TGTGCCAGCAGTTACGGCGGGAGGTGGTGGGATACGCAGTATTTT.